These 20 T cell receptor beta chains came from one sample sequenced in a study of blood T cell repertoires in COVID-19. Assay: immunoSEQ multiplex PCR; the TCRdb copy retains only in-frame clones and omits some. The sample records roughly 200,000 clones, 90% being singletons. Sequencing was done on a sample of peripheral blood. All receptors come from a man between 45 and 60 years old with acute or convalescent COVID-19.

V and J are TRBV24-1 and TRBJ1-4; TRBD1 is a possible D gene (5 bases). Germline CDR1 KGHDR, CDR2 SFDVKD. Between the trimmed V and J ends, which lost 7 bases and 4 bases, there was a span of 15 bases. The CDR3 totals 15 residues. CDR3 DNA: TGTGCCACCAGCTCCCCACAGGCCCGTAATGAAAAACTGTTTTTT. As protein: CATSSPQARNEKLFF.

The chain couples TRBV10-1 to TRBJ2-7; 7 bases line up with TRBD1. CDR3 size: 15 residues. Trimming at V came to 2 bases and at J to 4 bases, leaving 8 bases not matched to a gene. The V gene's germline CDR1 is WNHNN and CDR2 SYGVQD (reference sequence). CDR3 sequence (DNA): TGCGCCAGCAGTGAGCGACAGGGTAACAGGTACGAGCAGTACTTC. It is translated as CASSERQGNRYEQYF.

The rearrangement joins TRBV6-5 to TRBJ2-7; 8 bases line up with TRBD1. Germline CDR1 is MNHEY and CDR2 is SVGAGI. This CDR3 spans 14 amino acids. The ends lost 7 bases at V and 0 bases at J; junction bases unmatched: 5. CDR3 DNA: TGTGCCAGCAAGGACAGGGCTTCCTCCTACGAGCAGTACGTC. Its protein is CASKDRASSYEQYV.

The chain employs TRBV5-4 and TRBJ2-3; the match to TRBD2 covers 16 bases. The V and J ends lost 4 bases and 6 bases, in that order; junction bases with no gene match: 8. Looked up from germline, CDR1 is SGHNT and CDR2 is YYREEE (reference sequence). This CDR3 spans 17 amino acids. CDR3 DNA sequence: TGTGCCAGCAGCCCGGGACTAGCGGGGGGGCCAGCTGATACGCAGTATTTT. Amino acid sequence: CASSPGLAGGPADTQYF.

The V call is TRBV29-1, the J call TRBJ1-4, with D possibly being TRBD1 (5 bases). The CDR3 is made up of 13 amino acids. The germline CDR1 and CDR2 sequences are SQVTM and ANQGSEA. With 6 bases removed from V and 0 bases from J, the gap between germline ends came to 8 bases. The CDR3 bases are TGCAGCGTACTGACAGCAACTAATGAAAAACTGTTTTTT. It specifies CSVLTATNEKLFF.

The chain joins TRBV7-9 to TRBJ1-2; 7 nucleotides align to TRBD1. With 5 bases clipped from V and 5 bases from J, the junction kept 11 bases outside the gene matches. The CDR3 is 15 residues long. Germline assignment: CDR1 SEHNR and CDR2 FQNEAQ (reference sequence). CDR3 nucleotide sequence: TGTGCCAGCAGCCCGATGGGCCCAGGGGGATATGGCTACACCTTC. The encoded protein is CASSPMGPGGYGYTF.

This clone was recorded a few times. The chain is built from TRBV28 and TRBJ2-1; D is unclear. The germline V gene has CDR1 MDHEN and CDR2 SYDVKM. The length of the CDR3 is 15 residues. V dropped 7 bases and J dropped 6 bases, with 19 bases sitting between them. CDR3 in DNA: TGTGCCAGCAACGTAGCTTTCCTTTCTTCCAATGAGCAGTTCTTC. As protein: CASNVAFLSSNEQFF.

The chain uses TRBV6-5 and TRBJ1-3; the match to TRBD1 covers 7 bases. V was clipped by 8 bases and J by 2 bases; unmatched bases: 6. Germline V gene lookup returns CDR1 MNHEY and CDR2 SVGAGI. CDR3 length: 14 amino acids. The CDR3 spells CASSTGTAGNTIYF. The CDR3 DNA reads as TGTGCCAGCTCGACCGGGACAGCTGGAAACACCATATATTTT.

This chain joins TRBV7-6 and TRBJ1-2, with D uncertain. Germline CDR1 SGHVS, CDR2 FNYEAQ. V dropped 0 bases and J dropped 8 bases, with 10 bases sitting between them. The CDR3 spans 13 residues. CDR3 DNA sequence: TGTGCCAGCAGCTTAGCCCAGAATACAGGCTACACCTTC. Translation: CASSLAQNTGYTF.

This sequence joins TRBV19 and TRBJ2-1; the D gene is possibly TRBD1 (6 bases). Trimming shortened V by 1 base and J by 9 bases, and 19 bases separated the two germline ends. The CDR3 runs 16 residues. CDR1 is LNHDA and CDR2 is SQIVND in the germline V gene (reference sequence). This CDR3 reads CASSIVWSSGDTEQFF. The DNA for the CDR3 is TGTGCCAGTAGTATAGTGTGGTCGTCAGGGGATACTGAGCAGTTCTTC.

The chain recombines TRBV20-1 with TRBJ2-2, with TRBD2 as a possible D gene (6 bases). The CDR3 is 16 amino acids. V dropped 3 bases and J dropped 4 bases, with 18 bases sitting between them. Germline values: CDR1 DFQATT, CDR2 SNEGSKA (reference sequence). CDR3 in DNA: TGCAGTGCTAGTGTCGGGGCGAGGAGGGGCACCGGGGAGCTGTTTTTT. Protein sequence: CSASVGARRGTGELFF.

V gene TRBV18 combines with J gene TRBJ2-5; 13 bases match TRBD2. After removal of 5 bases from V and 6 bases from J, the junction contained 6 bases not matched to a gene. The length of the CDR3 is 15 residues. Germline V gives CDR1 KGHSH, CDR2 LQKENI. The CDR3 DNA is TGTGCCAGCTCAGAGGGGACTAGCGGGATAAAGACCCAGTACTTC. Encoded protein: CASSEGTSGIKTQYF.

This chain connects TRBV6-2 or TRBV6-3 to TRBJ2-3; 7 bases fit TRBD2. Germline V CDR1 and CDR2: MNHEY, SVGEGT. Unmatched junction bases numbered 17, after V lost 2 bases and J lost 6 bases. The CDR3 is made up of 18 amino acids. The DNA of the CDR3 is TGTGCCAGCAGTTACCCCACGTGGGGCGGGGGAGTTCCGGATACGCAGTATTTT. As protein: CASSYPTWGGGVPDTQYF.

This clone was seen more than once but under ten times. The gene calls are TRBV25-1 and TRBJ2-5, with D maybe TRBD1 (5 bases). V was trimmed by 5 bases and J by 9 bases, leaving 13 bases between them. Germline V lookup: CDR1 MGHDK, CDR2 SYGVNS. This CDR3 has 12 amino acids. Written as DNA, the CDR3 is TGTGCCAGCAGTTTGGGGCCCGCGGCCCAGTACTTC. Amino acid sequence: CASSLGPAAQYF.

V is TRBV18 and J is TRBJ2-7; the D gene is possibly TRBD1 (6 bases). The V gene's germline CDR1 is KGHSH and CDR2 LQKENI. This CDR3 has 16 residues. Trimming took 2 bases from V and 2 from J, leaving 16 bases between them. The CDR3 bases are TGTGCCAGCTCACCAGGTGAGACAGGCGGAACCTACGAGCAGTACTTC. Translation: CASSPGETGGTYEQYF.

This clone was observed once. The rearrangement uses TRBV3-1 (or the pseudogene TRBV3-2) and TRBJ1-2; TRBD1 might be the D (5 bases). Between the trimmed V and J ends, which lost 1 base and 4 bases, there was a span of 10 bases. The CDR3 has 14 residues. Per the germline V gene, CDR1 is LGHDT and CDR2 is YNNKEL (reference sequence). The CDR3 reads CASSQVDTFYGYTF. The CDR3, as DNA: TGTGCCAGCAGCCAAGTGGACACTTTCTATGGCTACACCTTC.

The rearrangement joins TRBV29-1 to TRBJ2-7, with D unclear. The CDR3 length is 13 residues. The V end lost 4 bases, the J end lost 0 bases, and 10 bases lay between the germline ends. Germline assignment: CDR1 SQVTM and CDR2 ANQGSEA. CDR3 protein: CSVVERYSYEQYF. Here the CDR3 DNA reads TGCAGCGTTGTCGAGCGATACTCCTACGAGCAGTACTTC.

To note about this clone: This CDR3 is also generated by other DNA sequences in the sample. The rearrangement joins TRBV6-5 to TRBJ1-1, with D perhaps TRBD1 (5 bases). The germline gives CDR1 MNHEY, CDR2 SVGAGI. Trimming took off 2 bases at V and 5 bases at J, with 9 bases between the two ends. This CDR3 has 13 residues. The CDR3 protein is CASSYAGGTEAFF. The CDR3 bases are TGTGCCAGCAGTTACGCGGGGGGGACTGAAGCTTTCTTT.

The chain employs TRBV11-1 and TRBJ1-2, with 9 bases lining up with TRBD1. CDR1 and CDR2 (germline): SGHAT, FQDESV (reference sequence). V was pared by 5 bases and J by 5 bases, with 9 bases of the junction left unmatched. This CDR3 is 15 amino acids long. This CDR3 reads CASSTHTGGEYGYTF. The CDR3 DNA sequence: TGTGCCAGCAGCACCCACACAGGGGGCGAGTATGGCTACACCTTC.

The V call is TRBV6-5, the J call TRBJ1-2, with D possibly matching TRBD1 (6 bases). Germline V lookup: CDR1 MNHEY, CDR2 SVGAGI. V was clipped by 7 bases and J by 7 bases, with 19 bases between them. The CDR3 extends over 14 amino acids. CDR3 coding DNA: TGTGCCAGCACTTTAGACAGGAGCGGATCTGGCTACACCTTC. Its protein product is CASTLDRSGSGYTF.